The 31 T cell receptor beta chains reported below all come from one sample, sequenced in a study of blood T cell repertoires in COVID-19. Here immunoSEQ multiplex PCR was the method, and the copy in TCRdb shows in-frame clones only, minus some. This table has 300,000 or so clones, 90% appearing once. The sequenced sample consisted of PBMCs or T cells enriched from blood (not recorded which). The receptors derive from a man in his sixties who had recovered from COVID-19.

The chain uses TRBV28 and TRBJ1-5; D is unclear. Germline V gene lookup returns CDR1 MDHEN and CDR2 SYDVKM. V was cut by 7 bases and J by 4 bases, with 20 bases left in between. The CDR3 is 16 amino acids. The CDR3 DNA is TGTGCCAGCATGGTTGGTTCAGGCAAACCTAATCAGCCCCAGCATTTT. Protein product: CASMVGSGKPNQPQHF.

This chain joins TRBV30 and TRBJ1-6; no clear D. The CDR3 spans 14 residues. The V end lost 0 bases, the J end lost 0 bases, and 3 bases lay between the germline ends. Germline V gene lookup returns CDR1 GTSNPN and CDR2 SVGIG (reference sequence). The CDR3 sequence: CAWSVGSYNSPLHF. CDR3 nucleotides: TGTGCCTGGAGTGTCGGCTCCTATAATTCACCCCTCCACTTT.

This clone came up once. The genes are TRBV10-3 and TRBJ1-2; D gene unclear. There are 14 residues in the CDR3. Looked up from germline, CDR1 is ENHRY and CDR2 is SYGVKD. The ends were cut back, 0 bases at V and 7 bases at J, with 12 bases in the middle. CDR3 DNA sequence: TGTGCCATCAGTGAGTCGAAGCCCCCCACTGGCTACACCTTC. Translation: CAISESKPPTGYTF.

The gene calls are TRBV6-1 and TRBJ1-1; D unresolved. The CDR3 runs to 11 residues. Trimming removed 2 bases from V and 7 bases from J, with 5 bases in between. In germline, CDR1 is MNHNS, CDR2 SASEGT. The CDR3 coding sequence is TGTGCCAGCAGTGAACCCTTTGAAGCTTTCTTT. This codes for CASSEPFEAFF.

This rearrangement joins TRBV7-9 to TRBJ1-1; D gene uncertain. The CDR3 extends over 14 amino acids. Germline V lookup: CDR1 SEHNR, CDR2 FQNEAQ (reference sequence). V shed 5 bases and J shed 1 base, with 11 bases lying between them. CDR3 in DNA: TGTGCCAGCAGCATGGGGAGTGGGAACACTGAAGCTTTCTTT. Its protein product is CASSMGSGNTEAFF.

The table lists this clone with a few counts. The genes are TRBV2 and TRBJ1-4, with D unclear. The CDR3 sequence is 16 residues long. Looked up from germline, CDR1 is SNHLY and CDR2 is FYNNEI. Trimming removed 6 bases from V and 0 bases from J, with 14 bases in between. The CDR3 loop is CASRNGRTPTNEKLFF. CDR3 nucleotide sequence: TGTGCCAGCAGGAACGGGAGGACGCCAACTAATGAAAAACTGTTTTTT.

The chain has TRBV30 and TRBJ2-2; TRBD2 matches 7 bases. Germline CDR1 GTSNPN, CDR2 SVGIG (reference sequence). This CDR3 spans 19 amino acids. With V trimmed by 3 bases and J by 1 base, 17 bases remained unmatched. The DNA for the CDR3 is TGTGCCTGGAGGGTCATCTTTCCGGGAGCGGGGAGGAACACCGGGGAGCTGTTTTTT. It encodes CAWRVIFPGAGRNTGELFF.

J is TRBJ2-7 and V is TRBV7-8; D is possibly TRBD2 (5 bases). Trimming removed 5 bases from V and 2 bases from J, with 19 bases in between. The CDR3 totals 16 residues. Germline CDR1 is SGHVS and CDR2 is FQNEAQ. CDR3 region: CASSLRSTTGTYEQYF. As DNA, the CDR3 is TGTGCCAGCAGCCTCCGATCAACTACGGGGACCTACGAGCAGTACTTC.

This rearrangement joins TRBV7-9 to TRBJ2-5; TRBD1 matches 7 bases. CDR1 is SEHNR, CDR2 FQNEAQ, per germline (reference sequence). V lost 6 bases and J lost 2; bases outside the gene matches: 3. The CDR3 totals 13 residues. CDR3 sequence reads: CASRSGQQETQYF. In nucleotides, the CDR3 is TGTGCCAGCAGGTCGGGACAGCAAGAGACCCAGTACTTC.

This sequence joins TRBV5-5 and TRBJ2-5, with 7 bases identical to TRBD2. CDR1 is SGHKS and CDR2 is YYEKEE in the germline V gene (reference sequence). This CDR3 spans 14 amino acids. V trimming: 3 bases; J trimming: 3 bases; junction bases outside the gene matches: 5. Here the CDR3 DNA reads TGTGCCAGCAGCTCCCAGCGGGGAAAAGAGACCCAGTACTTC. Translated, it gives CASSSQRGKETQYF.

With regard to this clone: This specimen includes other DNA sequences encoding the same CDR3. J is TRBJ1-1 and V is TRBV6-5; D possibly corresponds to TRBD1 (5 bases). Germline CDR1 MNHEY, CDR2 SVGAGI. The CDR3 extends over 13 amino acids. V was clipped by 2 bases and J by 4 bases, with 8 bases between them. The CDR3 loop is CASSYGGGTEAFF. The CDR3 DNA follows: TGTGCCAGCAGTTACGGGGGAGGCACTGAAGCTTTCTTT.

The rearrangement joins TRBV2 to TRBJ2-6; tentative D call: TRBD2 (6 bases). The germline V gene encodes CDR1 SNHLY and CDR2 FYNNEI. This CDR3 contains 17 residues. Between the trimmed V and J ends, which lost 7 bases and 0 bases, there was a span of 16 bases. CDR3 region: CASTVEGTLSGANVLTF. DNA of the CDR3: TGTGCCAGCACGGTGGAGGGAACCCTCTCTGGGGCCAACGTCCTGACTTTC. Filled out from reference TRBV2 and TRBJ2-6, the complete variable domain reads EPEVTQTPSHQVTQMGQEVILRCVPISNHLYFYWYRQILGQKVEFLVSFYNNEISEKSEIFDDQFSVERPDGSNFTLKIRSTKLEDSAMYFCASTVEGTLSGANVLTFGAGSRLTVL.

Here the CDR3 reads CAISDLTQGVTEAFF. The DNA of the CDR3 is TGTGCCATCAGTGACCTCACACAGGGGGTTACTGAAGCTTTCTTT. This rearrangement joins TRBV10-3 to TRBJ1-1, with 8 bases fitting TRBD1. Trimming took 3 bases from V and 5 from J; bases not matched to a gene: 8. Germline CDR1 is ENHRY and CDR2 is SYGVKD. The CDR3 covers 15 residues.

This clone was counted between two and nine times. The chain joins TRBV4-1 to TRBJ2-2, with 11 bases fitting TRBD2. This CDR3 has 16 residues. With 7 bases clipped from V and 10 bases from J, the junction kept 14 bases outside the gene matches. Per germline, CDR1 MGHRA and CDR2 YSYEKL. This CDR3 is CASTNDVASGRSELFF. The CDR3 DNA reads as TGCGCCAGCACCAACGACGTGGCTAGCGGGAGGTCGGAGCTGTTTTTT.

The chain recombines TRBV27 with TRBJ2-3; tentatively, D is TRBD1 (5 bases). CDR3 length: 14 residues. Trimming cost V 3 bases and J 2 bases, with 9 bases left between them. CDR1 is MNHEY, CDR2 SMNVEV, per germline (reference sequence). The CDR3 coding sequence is TGTGCCAGCAGTTTTGGGGCGGCCACAGATACGCAGTATTTT. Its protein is CASSFGAATDTQYF.

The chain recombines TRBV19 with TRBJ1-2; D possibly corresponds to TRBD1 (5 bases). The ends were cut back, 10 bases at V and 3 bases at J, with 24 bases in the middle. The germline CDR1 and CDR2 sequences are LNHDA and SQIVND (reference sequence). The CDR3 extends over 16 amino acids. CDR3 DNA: TGTGCCACTCTACCAACAAGGGGTACTCAAGACTATGGCTACACCTTC. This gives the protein CATLPTRGTQDYGYTF.

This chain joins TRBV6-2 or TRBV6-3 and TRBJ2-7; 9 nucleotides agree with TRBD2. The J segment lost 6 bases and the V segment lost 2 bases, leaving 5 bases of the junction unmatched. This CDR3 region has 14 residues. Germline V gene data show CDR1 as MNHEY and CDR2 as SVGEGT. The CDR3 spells CASSYTSGYSEQYF. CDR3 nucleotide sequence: TGTGCCAGCAGTTACACTAGCGGGTATTCCGAGCAGTACTTC.

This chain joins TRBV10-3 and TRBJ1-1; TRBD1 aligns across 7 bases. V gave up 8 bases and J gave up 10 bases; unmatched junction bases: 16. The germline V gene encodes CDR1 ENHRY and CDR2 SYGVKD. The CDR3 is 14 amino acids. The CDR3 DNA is TGTGCCATCGGCCTCGGGCAGGGGGGTCTTGGAGCTTTCTTT. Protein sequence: CAIGLGQGGLGAFF.

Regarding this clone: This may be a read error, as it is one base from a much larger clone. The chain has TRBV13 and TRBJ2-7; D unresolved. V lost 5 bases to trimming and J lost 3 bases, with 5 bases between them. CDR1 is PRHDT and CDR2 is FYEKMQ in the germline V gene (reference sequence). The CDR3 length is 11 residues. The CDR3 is CASSQNYEQYF. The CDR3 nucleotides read TGTGCCAGCAGCCAAAACTACGAGCAGTACTTC.

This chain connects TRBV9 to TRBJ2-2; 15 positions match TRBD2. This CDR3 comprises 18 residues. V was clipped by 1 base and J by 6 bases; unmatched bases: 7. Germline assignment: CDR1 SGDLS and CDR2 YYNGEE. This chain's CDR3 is CASSVRTSGGATAGELFF. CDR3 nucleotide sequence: TGTGCCAGCAGCGTACGGACTAGCGGGGGGGCCACGGCCGGGGAGCTGTTTTTT.

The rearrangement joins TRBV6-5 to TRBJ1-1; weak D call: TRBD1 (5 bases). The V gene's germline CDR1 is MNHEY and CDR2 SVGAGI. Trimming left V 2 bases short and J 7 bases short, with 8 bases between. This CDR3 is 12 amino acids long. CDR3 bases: TGTGCCAGCAGTTACAAAACAGGTGAAGCTTTCTTT. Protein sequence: CASSYKTGEAFF.

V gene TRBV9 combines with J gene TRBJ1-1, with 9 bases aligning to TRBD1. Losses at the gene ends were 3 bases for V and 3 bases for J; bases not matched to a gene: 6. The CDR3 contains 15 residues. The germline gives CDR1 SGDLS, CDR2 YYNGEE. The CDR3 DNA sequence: TGTGCCAGCAGCGAAACAGGGGGCTCCTACACTGAAGCTTTCTTT. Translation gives CASSETGGSYTEAFF. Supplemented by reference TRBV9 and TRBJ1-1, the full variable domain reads DSGVTQTPKHLITATGQRVTLRCSPRSGDLSVYWYQQSLDQGLQFLIQYYNGEERAKGNILERFSAQQFPDLHSELNLSSLELGDSALYFCASSETGGSYTEAFFGQGTRLTVV.

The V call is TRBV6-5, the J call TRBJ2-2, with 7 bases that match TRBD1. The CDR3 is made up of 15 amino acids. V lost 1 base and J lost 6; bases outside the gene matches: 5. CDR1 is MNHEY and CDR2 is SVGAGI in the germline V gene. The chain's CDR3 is CASSYFYRGSGELFF. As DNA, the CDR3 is TGTGCCAGCAGTTACTTCTACAGGGGCTCCGGGGAGCTGTTTTTT.

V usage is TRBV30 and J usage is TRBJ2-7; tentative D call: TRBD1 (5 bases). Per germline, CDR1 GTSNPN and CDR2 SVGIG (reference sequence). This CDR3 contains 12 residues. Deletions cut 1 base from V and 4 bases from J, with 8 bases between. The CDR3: CAWSAGAYEQYF. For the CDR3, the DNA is TGTGCCTGGAGTGCTGGGGCTTACGAGCAGTACTTC.

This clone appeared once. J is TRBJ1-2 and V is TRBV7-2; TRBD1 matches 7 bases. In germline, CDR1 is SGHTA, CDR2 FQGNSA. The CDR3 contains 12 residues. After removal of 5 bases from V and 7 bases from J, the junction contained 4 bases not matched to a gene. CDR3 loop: CASSTDRAGYTF. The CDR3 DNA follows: TGTGCCAGCAGCACCGACAGGGCTGGCTACACCTTC. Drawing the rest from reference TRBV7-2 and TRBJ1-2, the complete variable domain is GAGVSQSPSNKVTEKGKDVELRCDPISGHTALYWYRQSLGQGLEFLIYFQGNSAPDKSGLPSDRFSAERTGGSVSTLTIQRTQQEDSAVYLCASSTDRAGYTFGSGTRLTVV.

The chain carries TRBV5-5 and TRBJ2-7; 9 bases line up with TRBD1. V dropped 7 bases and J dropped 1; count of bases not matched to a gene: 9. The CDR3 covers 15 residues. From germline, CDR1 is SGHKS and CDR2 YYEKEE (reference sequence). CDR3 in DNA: TGTGCCAGCGGGGTACAGGGGGCAAGTTCCTACGAGCAGTACTTC. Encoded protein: CASGVQGASSYEQYF.

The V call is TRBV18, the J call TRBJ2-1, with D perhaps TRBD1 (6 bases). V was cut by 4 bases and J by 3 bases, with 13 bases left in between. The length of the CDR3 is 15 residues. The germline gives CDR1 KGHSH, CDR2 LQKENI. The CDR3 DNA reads TGTGCCAGCTCACTAAGGGGGACCAGCTACAATGAGCAGTTCTTC. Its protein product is CASSLRGTSYNEQFF.

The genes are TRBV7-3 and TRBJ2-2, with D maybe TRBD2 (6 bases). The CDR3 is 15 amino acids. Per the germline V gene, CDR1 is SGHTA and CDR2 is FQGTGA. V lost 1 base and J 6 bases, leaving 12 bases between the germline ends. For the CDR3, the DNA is TGTGCCAGCAGCTTAAACGCGGGATCTGCCGGGGAGCTGTTTTTT. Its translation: CASSLNAGSAGELFF.

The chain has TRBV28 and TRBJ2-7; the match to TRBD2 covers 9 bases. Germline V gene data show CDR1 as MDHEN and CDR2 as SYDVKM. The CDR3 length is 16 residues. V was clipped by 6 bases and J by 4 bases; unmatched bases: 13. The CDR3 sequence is CASREMGLAPDYEQYF. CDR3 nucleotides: TGTGCCAGCAGAGAAATGGGACTAGCTCCCGATTACGAGCAGTACTTC.

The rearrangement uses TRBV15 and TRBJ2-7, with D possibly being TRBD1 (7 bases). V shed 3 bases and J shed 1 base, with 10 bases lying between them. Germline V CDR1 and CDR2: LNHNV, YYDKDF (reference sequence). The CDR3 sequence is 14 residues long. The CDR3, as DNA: TGTGCCACCAGCAGCCAGGGGGGATCCTACGAGCAGTACTTC. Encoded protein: CATSSQGGSYEQYF.

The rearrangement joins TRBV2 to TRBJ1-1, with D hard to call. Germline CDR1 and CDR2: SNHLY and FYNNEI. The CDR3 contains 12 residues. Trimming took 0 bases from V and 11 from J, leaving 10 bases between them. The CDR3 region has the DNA TGTGCCAGCAGTGAAGCCGGGGTAGGTGCTTTCTTT. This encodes CASSEAGVGAFF.